The 14 T cell receptor beta chains below come from one sample, sequenced in a study of CD8 T cells in ankylosing spondylitis. General observations from the study: Among TCR beta sequences, a motif of 7 to 9 highly homologous variants appeared characteristic of ankylosing spondylitis blood.

TCRdb used MiXCR to reprocess the 5' RACE reads, holding one entry per CDR3 protein. The sample contains some 450,000 distinct CDR3 sequences, roughly 15% of which appear only once. These receptors have no known antigen. Material: blood, either unsorted or a sorted T cell fraction (not recorded which). The receptor set was obtained from a male donor with ankylosing spondylitis.

This chain links TRBV11-3 with TRBJ1-2; D perhaps matches TRBD1 (5 bases). The germline gives CDR1 SGHNT, CDR2 YENEEA. This CDR3 is 14 amino acids long. V was trimmed by 3 bases and J by 6 bases, leaving 14 bases between them. The CDR3 loop reads CASSLPGRLNGYTF. In DNA, the CDR3 is TGTGCCAGCAGCTTGCCAGGGCGACTTAATGGCTACACCTTC.

J is TRBJ2-3 and V is TRBV7-9; D is perhaps TRBD1 (6 bases). The V end was cut by 2 bases, the J end by 2 bases, with 14 bases between. CDR1 SEHNR and CDR2 FQNEAQ come from the germline V gene (reference sequence). CDR3 length: 16 amino acids. DNA of the CDR3: TGTGCCAGCAGCTTAAGTCAGGGGTCTTACACAGATACGCAGTATTTT. Its protein product is CASSLSQGSYTDTQYF.

This clonotype was detected a few times. This chain links TRBV12-3 or TRBV12-4 with TRBJ2-2, with 8 bases aligning to TRBD2. J was trimmed by 4 bases and V by 6 bases; bases with no gene match: 13. CDR3 length: 17 amino acids. The CDR3 region has the DNA TGTGCCAGCAGCCCGAGGGTAGTAGCGGGGCCCACCGGGGAGCTGTTTTTT. Translating gives CASSPRVVAGPTGELFF.

This clonotype was observed a handful of times. The chain combines TRBV5-1 with TRBJ2-3; 8 bases agree with TRBD2. CDR3 size: 19 residues. The germline gives CDR1 SGHRS, CDR2 YFSETQ. J lost 0 bases, V lost 2 bases, and 14 bases had no gene match. The CDR3 coding sequence is TGCGCCAGCAGCTTCAGAAAAGCGGGGGCCGGCCCTAGCACAGATACGCAGTATTTT. As protein: CASSFRKAGAGPSTDTQYF. The full variable domain, completed using reference TRBV5-1 and TRBJ2-3, is KAGVTQTPRYLIKTRGQQVTLSCSPISGHRSVSWYQQTPGQGLQFLFEYFSETQRNKGNFPGRFSGRQFSNSRSEMNVSTLELGDSALYLCASSFRKAGAGPSTDTQYFGPGTRLTVL.

This clonotype has just a few counts. CDR3 in amino acids: CASSLGTSMNTEAFF. The CDR3 DNA is TGTGCCAGCAGCTTAGGAACTAGTATGAACACTGAAGCTTTCTTT. This sequence joins TRBV11-3 and TRBJ1-1; D ambiguous. Germline V CDR1 and CDR2: SGHNT, YENEEA. V lost 1 base and J lost 0, with 9 bases in between. CDR3 length equals 15 residues.

This clonotype is a singleton in its sample. This sequence joins TRBV6-6 and TRBJ2-3; D is ambiguous. The CDR3 spans 12 residues. The germline V gene has CDR1 MNHNY and CDR2 SVGAGI (reference sequence). V was cut by 7 bases and J by 1 base, with 6 bases left in between. CDR3 amino acids: CASMGGTDTQYF. In DNA form, the CDR3 reads TGTGCCAGCATGGGTGGCACAGATACGCAGTATTTT.

The V call is TRBV5-1, the J call TRBJ1-1; D might be TRBD1 (6 bases). CDR1 and CDR2 (germline): SGHRS, YFSETQ. The V gene lost 3 bases and the J gene lost 4 bases, with 22 bases spanning the gap. The CDR3 runs 17 residues. The CDR3, as DNA: TGCGCCAGCAGCTCCAACAGGGTTTTGGGTAGCGGCACTGAAGCTTTCTTT. This codes for CASSSNRVLGSGTEAFF.

The chain carries TRBV6-1 and TRBJ2-1, with 11 nucleotides matching TRBD2. Germline CDR1 MNHNS, CDR2 SASEGT. J gave up 5 bases and V 6 bases, and 9 bases lay outside the gene matches. This CDR3 is built from 16 residues. The CDR3 loop is CASSQGLAALHNEQFF. The CDR3 DNA follows: TGTGCCAGCAGCCAGGGACTAGCGGCCCTCCACAATGAGCAGTTCTTC.

On this clonotype: The junction differs from germline at one of its ends, possibly a read error. Here the CDR3 DNA reads TGTGCCAGCAGCTCTGCGACTAGCGAGTCCTCCAATGAGCAGTTCTTC. It is translated as CASSSATSESSNEQFF. V gene TRBV7-2 combines with J gene TRBJ2-1, with 8 bases lining up with TRBD2. Germline V CDR1 and CDR2: SGHTA, FQGNSA. The CDR3 spans 16 residues.

This clonotype came up a few times. The V call is TRBV10-3, the J call TRBJ2-7; 9 bases are shared with TRBD1. The CDR3 contains 18 residues. Germline-derived CDR1 and CDR2 are ENHRY and SYGVKD. V was pared by 2 bases and J by 1 base, with 12 bases of the junction left unmatched. CDR3 bases: TGTGCCATCAGTGAGAACGTACCGGGGACAGGGAGTTCCTACGAGCAGTACTTC. Amino acid sequence: CAISENVPGTGSSYEQYF.

In this sample, this clonotype turned up a few times. V usage is TRBV5-1 and J usage is TRBJ2-1; 8 bases are a match to TRBD1. This CDR3 comprises 16 residues. The germline V gene encodes CDR1 SGHRS and CDR2 YFSETQ. Germline trimming cut 1 base from V and 3 bases from J; bases unmatched to any gene: 6. This CDR3 is CASSLTGTGGYNEQFF. The DNA for the CDR3 is TGCGCCAGCAGCTTGACCGGGACAGGAGGCTACAATGAGCAGTTCTTC.

The chain joins TRBV14 to TRBJ1-4; unclear D gene. The germline gives CDR1 SGHDN, CDR2 FVKESK. The CDR3 loop spans 13 amino acids. The V and J ends lost 4 bases and 5 bases respectively, with 8 bases between them. The CDR3 sequence: CASSPDMNEKLFF. In nucleotides, the CDR3 is TGTGCCAGCAGCCCCGATATGAATGAAAAACTGTTTTTT.

This clonotype showed up many times. This chain joins TRBV12-3 or TRBV12-4 and TRBJ1-2; D remains unclear. The CDR3 sequence is 13 residues long. The ends were cut back, 5 bases at V and 7 bases at J, with 14 bases in the middle. The CDR3 region has the DNA TGTGCCAGCAGTCCCTCTGGGATCTTTGGCTACACCTTC. Amino acids: CASSPSGIFGYTF.

This clonotype has a handful of counts. V is TRBV2 and J is TRBJ2-7; 13 bases map to TRBD2. V was pared by 4 bases and J by 4 bases, with 10 bases of the junction left unmatched. CDR1 and CDR2 from the germline V gene are SNHLY and FYNNEI. The CDR3 contains 17 residues. CDR3 nucleotides: TGTGCCAGCAGTGTTAAGAGGACTAGCGGGGGCCATTACGAGCAGTACTTC. It specifies CASSVKRTSGGHYEQYF.